This TCR beta chain was recovered during a study of blood T cell repertoires in COVID-19. Looking at the study overall: COVID-19 samples, acute and convalescent, were from the United States, Italy and Spain.

While infection was still active, Seattle patients were enrolled and then followed longitudinally. Unmatched junction bases numbered 9, after V lost 6 bases and J lost 3 bases. Germline assignment: CDR1 MNHEY and CDR2 SMNVEV (reference sequence). This CDR3 spans 15 amino acids. In the original workflow: Reference gene primer amplification yielded estimated nucleated cell counts. Generated by immunoSEQ multiplex PCR, the TCRdb table keeps only in-frame clones and is missing some. The DNA was the basis for D and trimming; V, J and clone size are from that table. This repertoire shows 96,000 or so clones, approximately 90% found once; its top ten account for about 4.2%.

The specimen sequenced was peripheral blood. The chain combines TRBV27 with TRBJ2-7; 9 positions match TRBD1. The TCR comes from a human donor with COVID-19, enrolled during active disease. The donor label of this sample is uncertain. The CDR3 sequence: CASRKPGQGVYEQYF. CDR3 nucleotides: TGTGCCAGCAGAAAACCGGGACAGGGAGTCTACGAGCAGTACTTC.